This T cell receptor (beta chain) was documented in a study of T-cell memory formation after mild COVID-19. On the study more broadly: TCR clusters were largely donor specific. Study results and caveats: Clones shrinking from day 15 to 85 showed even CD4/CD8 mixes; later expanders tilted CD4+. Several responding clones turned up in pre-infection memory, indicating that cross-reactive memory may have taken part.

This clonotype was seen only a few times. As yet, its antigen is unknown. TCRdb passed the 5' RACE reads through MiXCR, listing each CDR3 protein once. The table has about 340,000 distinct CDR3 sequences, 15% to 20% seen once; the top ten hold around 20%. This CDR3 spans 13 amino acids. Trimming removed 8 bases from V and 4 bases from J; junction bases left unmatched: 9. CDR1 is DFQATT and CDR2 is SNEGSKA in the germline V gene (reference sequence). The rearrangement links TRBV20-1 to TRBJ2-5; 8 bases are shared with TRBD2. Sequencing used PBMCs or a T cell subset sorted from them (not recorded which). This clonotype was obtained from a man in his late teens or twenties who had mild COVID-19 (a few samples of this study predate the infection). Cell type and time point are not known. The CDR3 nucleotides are TGCAGTCGAATCGGGGGGGCCGGAGAGACCCAGTACTTC. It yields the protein CSRIGGAGETQYF.